The 10 T cell receptor beta chains reported below all come from one sample, sequenced in a study of blood T cells in healthy people across ages. PCR was performed a second time for about 7 to 11 cycles using a sample-barcoded 5' primer and a J-beta primer mix. Via MiXCR, TCRdb re-called the 5' RACE reads, giving one row per CDR3 protein. The top ten clones hold around an eighth of a sample with about a million distinct CDR3 sequences, approximately 49% of them seen once. Specimen: blood. The receptors originated from a man aged 25-40 years in good health.

A remark on this clonotype: A read error is possible here, since a much larger clone lies one base away. The missing conserved phenylalanine or tryptophan at the end of this CDR3 makes a read error likely. The genes are TRBV29-1 and TRBJ2-3, with D unclear. The germline V and J ends were trimmed by 6 bases and 1 base, with 2 bases remaining between them. The CDR3 has 10 residues. CDR1 is SQVTM and CDR2 is ANQGSEA in the germline V gene. The CDR3 sequence: CSVGTDTQYY. The DNA of the CDR3 is TGCAGCGTGGGCACAGATACGCAGTATTAT.

This rearrangement joins TRBV4-1 to TRBJ2-3; a weak D match, TRBD2 (5 bases). Germline values: CDR1 MGHRA, CDR2 YSYEKL. This CDR3 comprises 14 residues. Trimming took off 5 bases at V and 5 bases at J, with 14 bases between the two ends. CDR3 region: CASSEQRAVDTQYF. CDR3 DNA sequence: TGCGCCAGCAGCGAACAGAGGGCAGTAGATACGCAGTATTTT.

This clonotype was counted only a few times. V gene TRBV20-1 combines with J gene TRBJ2-1, with TRBD1 matching 8 bases. The germline V gene encodes CDR1 DFQATT and CDR2 SNEGSKA (reference sequence). This CDR3 is built from 12 residues. DNA for the CDR3: TGCAGCCCCGGGACAGGACACAATGAGCAGTTCTTC. Translating gives CSPGTGHNEQFF.

This clonotype was recorded at least ten times. The V gene is TRBV28, the J gene TRBJ1-2; TRBD1 is a possible D gene (6 bases). Germline CDR1 and CDR2: MDHEN and SYDVKM. The CDR3 is made up of 13 amino acids. CDR3 sequence (DNA): TGTCTCACAGGGCAGGGAACTAACTATGGCTACACCTTC. Translated: CLTGQGTNYGYTF.

The rearrangement links TRBV6-5 to TRBJ1-4, with TRBD1 identical over 9 bases. The ends lost 7 bases at V and 7 bases at J; junction bases unmatched: 7. Germline CDR1 MNHEY, CDR2 SVGAGI. The CDR3 contains 14 residues. The CDR3 coding sequence is TGTGCCAGCATCACAGGGGGCCAAGGTGAAAAACTGTTTTTT. As protein: CASITGGQGEKLFF.

This rearrangement joins TRBV20-1 to TRBJ2-1; TRBD2 matches at 7 bases. CDR1 and CDR2 (germline): DFQATT, SNEGSKA (reference sequence). This CDR3 has 13 residues. CDR3 coding DNA: TGCAGCGCCATGGGGGGGTCGGGGAATGAGCAGTTCTTC. Translated: CSAMGGSGNEQFF.

This chain joins TRBV3-1 and TRBJ2-2; 12 nucleotides align to TRBD2. J was trimmed by 4 bases and V by 10 bases; bases with no gene match: 7. The CDR3 loop spans 15 amino acids. Germline V gene sequence: CDR1 LGHDT, CDR2 YNNKEL (reference sequence). The DNA of the CDR3 is TGTGCCATCCGATCGACTAGCGGGAGCACCGGGGAGCTGTTTTTT. Protein sequence: CAIRSTSGSTGELFF.

This clonotype was seen a single time. The chain recombines TRBV28 with TRBJ1-5; 7 nucleotides line up with TRBD1. This CDR3 is built from 17 residues. Trimming removed 7 bases from V and 0 bases from J; junction bases left unmatched: 12. Germline V gives CDR1 MDHEN, CDR2 SYDVKM. The CDR3 DNA is TGTGCCAGCACCCTAGCCCTCCCAGGGGGTAGCAATCAGCCCCAGCATTTT. It encodes CASTLALPGGSNQPQHF. The whole variable domain, filled in from reference TRBV28 and TRBJ1-5, reads DVKVTQSSRYLVKRTGEKVFLECVQDMDHENMFWYRQDPGLGLRLIYFSYDVKMKEKGDIPEGYSVSREKKERFSLILESASTNQTSMYLCASTLALPGGSNQPQHFGDGTRLSIL.

The chain links TRBV4-3 to TRBJ2-1; perhaps TRBD2 as D (6 bases). V was shortened by 4 bases and J by 0 bases, with 19 bases between the two germline ends. The CDR3 loop spans 18 amino acids. CDR1 is LGHNA, CDR2 YSLEER, per germline. CDR3 sequence (DNA): TGCGCCAGCAGCCCCCGGGGTAGCGGTCGGGGCTCCTACAATGAGCAGTTCTTC. It is translated as CASSPRGSGRGSYNEQFF.

This clonotype has only a few counts. The chain recombines TRBV20-1 with TRBJ2-3, with 7 bases aligning to TRBD2. V lost 0 bases to trimming and J lost 3 bases; unmatched junction nucleotides: 9. The CDR3 runs 16 residues. Germline V lookup: CDR1 DFQATT, CDR2 SNEGSKA (reference sequence). The CDR3 DNA follows: TGCAGTGCTAGAGATCCCAGCGGGGTTGCAACAGATACGCAGTATTTT. Translating gives CSARDPSGVATDTQYF.